This T cell receptor beta chain came from a study of blood T cell repertoires in COVID-19 (dated by TCRdb to the early 2020s). Some background on the complete study: Collaborator samples came from the United States, Italy and Spain and covered acute and convalescent phases of COVID-19. The repertoires were released in a freely available public database intended as a resource for research on the immune response to SARS-CoV-2. The prospective study material was composed of cDNA or gDNA derived from T cells, B-cell-depleted T cells, or PBMCs. A de-identified subject ID, COVID-19 status, age in years and sex were almost always included in the sample metadata. HLA class I and class II types, where available, came from metadata supplied by the sample provider rather than from assay-based typing. Deeply sampled blood TCRbeta repertoires from subjects exposed to, actively infected with, or recovered from COVID-19 were included in the dataset. The samples were drawn from the first 160 participants of the ongoing ImmuneRACE study and from over a thousand subjects provided by 6 global collaborators. What the authors observed across the whole study: The amount of clinical and demographic metadata varied by source and participant and was provided uncurated.

Worth noting for this clone: No antigen is known for it. Nothing much larger sits one base from this clone, and base qualities are not available.

The germline V gene (reference sequence) gives CDR1 as GTSNPN and CDR2 as SVGIG. The germline ends are 14 bases apart after V is trimmed by 2 bases and J by 4 bases. Its CDR3 holds 14 amino acids, cysteine through phenylalanine. The CDR3 DNA has 42 bases and is translated from base 1. In Seattle, one collaborating source enrolled patients while the infection was active and tracked those patients longitudinally over the course of disease. Each collaborating institution followed its own protocols to collect whole blood in K2EDTA tubes. For TCRbeta analysis, collaborators shipped samples as frozen whole blood, isolated PBMCs, or DNA extracted from either of those sample types. TCRbeta CDR3 regions were amplified from genomic DNA by means of the immunoSEQ Assay, a bias-controlled multiplex PCR. The study's own analysis went as follows. The number of nucleated cells in each sample was estimated by amplification of reference gene primers within the assay. To quantify the absolute abundance of each unique TCRbeta CDR3 rearrangement, sequence reads were collapsed and filtered. For each sample, productive Simpson clonality was calculated by taking the square root of Simpson's diversity index across productive rearrangements. TCRdb re-hosts the immuneACCESS table, in-frame sequences only. Its copies lack some clones; in the studies checked, an unresolved V gene accounts for under half of them, and the cause for the rest is not known. That table is the source of V, J and clone size, and D and trimming were worked out from the DNA. Across this sample there are 150,000 to 200,000 clones, with approximately 95% seen only once. The top ten hold roughly 2% of the sample.

The sample was peripheral blood. The TCR originated in a woman aged 60-75 years with COVID-19, enrolled during active disease. The chain was built from TRBV30 and TRBJ2-5; the D region possibly corresponds to TRBD2 (5 bases align). The CDR3 is CAWSRDGGRETQYF. The nucleotide sequence is TGTGCCTGGAGTAGGGATGGCGGGCGAGAGACCCAGTACTTC.